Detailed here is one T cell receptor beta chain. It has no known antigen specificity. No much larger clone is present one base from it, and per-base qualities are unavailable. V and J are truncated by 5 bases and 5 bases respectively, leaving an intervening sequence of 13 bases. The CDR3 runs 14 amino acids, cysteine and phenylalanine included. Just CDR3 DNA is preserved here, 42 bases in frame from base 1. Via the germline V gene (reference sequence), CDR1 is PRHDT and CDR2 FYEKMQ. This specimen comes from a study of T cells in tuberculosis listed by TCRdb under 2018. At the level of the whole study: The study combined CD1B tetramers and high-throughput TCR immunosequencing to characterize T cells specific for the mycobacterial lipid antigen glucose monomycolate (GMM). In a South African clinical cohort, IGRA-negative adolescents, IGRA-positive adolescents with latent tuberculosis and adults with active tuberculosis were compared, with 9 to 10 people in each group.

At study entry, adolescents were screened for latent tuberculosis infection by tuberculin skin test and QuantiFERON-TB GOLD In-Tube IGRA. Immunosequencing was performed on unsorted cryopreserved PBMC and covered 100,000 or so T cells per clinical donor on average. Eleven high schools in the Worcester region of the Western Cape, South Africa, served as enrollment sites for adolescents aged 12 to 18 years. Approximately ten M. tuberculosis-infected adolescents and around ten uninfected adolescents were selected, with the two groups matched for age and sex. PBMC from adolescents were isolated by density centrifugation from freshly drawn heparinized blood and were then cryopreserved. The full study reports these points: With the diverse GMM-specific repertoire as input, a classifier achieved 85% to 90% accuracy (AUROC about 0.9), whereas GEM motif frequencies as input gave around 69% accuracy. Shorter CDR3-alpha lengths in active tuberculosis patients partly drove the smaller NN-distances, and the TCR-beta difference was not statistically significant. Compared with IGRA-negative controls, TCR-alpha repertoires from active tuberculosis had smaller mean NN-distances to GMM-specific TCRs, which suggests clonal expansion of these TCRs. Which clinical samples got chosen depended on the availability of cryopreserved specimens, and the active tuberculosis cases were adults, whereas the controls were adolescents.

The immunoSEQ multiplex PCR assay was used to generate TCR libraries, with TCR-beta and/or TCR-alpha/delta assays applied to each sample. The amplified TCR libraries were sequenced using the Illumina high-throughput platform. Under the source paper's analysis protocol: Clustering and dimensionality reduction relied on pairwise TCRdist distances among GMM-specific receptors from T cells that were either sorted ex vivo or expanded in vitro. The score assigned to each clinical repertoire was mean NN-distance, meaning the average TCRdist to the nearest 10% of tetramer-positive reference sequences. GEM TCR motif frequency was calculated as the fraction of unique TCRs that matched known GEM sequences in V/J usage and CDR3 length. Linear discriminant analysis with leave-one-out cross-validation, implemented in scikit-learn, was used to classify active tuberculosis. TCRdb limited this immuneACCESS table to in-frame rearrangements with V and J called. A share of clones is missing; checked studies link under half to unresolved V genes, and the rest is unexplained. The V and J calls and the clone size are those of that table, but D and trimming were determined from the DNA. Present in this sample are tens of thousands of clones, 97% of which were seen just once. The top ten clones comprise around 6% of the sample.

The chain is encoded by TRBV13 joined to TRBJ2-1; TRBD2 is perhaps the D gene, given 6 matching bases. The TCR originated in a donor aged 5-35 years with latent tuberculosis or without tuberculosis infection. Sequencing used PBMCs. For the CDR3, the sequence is CASSPQLADNEQFF. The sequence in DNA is TGTGCCAGCAGCCCCCAACTAGCAGACAATGAGCAGTTCTTC.